Below are 25 T cell receptor beta chains sequenced from a single sample in a study of T cell responses to AZD1222 COVID-19 vaccine. The protocol was immunoSEQ multiplex PCR, while the TCRdb copy is restricted to in-frame clones and leaves out a portion. This table holds approximately 270,000 clones, around 93% found once. The material sequenced was peripheral blood, taken 28 days after the second AZD1222 dose. Receptors were obtained from an adult who received the AZD1222 COVID-19 vaccine.

CDR3 region: CASSPLTSGGPHEQFF. The DNA of the CDR3 is TGTGCCAGCAGTCCCCTGACTAGCGGAGGCCCCCATGAGCAGTTCTTC. The chain carries TRBV28 and TRBJ2-1, with TRBD2 matching over 9 bases. The CDR3 consists of 16 residues. V was pared by 5 bases and J by 8 bases, with 13 bases of the junction left unmatched. The germline V gene encodes CDR1 MDHEN and CDR2 SYDVKM.

The CDR3 is CASSSTGTSNEQFF. CDR3 bases: TGTGCCAGCAGCTCGACCGGGACTAGCAATGAGCAGTTCTTC. The V call is TRBV7-2, the J call TRBJ2-1, with TRBD2 matching 8 bases. CDR3 length: 14 residues. Trimming cost V 4 bases and J 6 bases; bases outside gene matches: 5. The germline gives CDR1 SGHTA, CDR2 FQGNSA.

The V gene is TRBV6-5, the J gene TRBJ2-7, with 13 nucleotides matching TRBD2. CDR3 length equals 16 residues. Germline V CDR1 and CDR2: MNHEY, SVGAGI. The trim removed 4 bases at V and 7 bases at J, leaving 10 bases unmatched. The CDR3 DNA reads TGTGCCAGCAGTTTCCGGACTAGCGGGGGCCCCTTAGAGCAGTACTTC. It specifies CASSFRTSGGPLEQYF.

This chain connects TRBV7-9 to TRBJ2-7; D is perhaps TRBD1 or TRBD2 (5 bases each). CDR1 is SEHNR, CDR2 FQNEAQ, per germline (reference sequence). With 3 bases removed from V and 0 bases from J, the gap between germline ends came to 18 bases. The CDR3 consists of 17 residues. The CDR3 spells CASSFGASVRDSYEQYF. CDR3 bases: TGTGCCAGCAGCTTCGGGGCCTCTGTCCGCGACTCCTACGAGCAGTACTTC. Full variable domain (missing parts from reference TRBV7-9 and TRBJ2-7): DTGVSQNPRHKITKRGQNVTFRCDPISEHNRLYWYRQTLGQGPEFLTYFQNEAQLEKSRLLSDRFSAERPKGSFSTLEIQRTEQGDSAMYLCASSFGASVRDSYEQYFGPGTRLTVT.

Notes on this clone: The junction shows a germline mismatch at one end, possibly a read error. The chain recombines TRBV27 with TRBJ1-5; D is undetermined. The length of the CDR3 is 15 residues. Looked up from germline, CDR1 is MNHEY and CDR2 is SMNVEV (reference sequence). CDR3 protein: CASSLSFRIGQPQHF. CDR3 nucleotides: TGTGCCAGCAGCTTATCGTTCAGGATAGGTCAGCCCCAGCATTTT.

The sample holds one count of this clone. The chain links TRBV19 to TRBJ1-4; a possible D gene is TRBD1 (6 bases). CDR3 length equals 14 residues. Trimming took off 3 bases at V and 14 bases at J, with 19 bases between the two ends. Per germline, CDR1 LNHDA and CDR2 SQIVND (reference sequence). The CDR3 loop is CASSMAILGARLFF. The CDR3 DNA follows: TGTGCCAGTAGTATGGCAATTTTGGGGGCGCGGCTGTTTTTT.

This rearrangement joins TRBV11-2 to TRBJ2-2; possibly TRBD2 for D (6 bases). Deletions cut 8 bases from V and 6 bases from J, with 25 bases between. The germline gives CDR1 SGHAT, CDR2 FQNNGV. CDR3 length equals 17 residues. The CDR3 region is CASLSLRDSKSPGELFF. In DNA, the CDR3 is TGTGCCAGCTTAAGCCTCCGGGACTCCAAATCCCCCGGGGAGCTGTTTTTT.

This clone came up once. This rearrangement joins TRBV6-5 to TRBJ1-3; possibly TRBD1 for D (5 bases). This CDR3 region has 15 residues. Trimming took off 5 bases at V and 3 bases at J, with 14 bases between the two ends. The germline V gene encodes CDR1 MNHEY and CDR2 SVGAGI. CDR3 nucleotide sequence: TGTGCCAGCAGTCGGGAGGGACGGATTGGAAACACCATATATTTT. This gives the protein CASSREGRIGNTIYF.

The V and J genes are TRBV12-3 or TRBV12-4 and TRBJ2-3, with D possibly being TRBD1 or TRBD2 (6 bases each). The CDR3 sequence is 13 residues long. With 8 bases removed from V and 4 bases from J, the gap between germline ends came to 13 bases. The CDR3 protein is CASGGTRADTQYF. CDR3 nucleotides: TGTGCCAGCGGGGGGACAAGGGCAGATACGCAGTATTTT.

The rearrangement joins TRBV2 to TRBJ2-1; D uncertain. The V end lost 10 bases, the J end lost 7 bases, and 20 bases lay between the germline ends. Germline V CDR1 and CDR2: SNHLY, FYNNEI. The CDR3 sequence is 14 residues long. The CDR3 spells CATAGLAKGNEQFF. The CDR3 nucleotides are TGTGCCACCGCTGGTCTTGCGAAAGGGAATGAGCAGTTCTTC.

V and J are TRBV6-4 and TRBJ2-3, with D perhaps TRBD1 or TRBD2 (5 bases each). With 6 bases removed from V and 2 bases from J, the gap between germline ends came to 15 bases. The CDR3 has 15 residues. Germline V gene data show CDR1 as MRHNA and CDR2 as SNTAGT. The CDR3 loop is CASSARGVVTDTQYF. The CDR3 nucleotides read TGTGCCAGCAGCGCCCGAGGGGTAGTCACAGATACGCAGTATTTT.

The J gene is TRBJ2-2, the V gene TRBV25-1, with TRBD1 matching over 7 bases. The trim removed 3 bases at V and 0 bases at J, leaving 4 bases unmatched. The CDR3 is made up of 16 amino acids. Germline V gene sequence: CDR1 MGHDK, CDR2 SYGVNS. The CDR3, as DNA: TGTGCCAGCAGTGACCCCGGGACAGCGAACACCGGGGAGCTGTTTTTT. Translation: CASSDPGTANTGELFF.

In this sample, this clone turned up once. The J gene is TRBJ1-1, the V gene TRBV20-1, with D maybe TRBD1 (5 bases). The germline gives CDR1 DFQATT, CDR2 SNEGSKA (reference sequence). V lost 5 bases, J lost 5 bases, and 18 bases lay in between. This CDR3 has 14 amino acids. CDR3 coding DNA: TGCAGTGCTGGTGATTATAGGGGTGGGACTGAAGCTTTCTTT. As protein: CSAGDYRGGTEAFF.

The rearrangement joins TRBV6-2 or TRBV6-3 to TRBJ1-1; 8 bases line up with TRBD1. Germline V gene sequence: CDR1 MNHEY, CDR2 SVGEGT. Trimming cost V 6 bases and J 5 bases; bases outside gene matches: 11. The CDR3 has 15 amino acids. The CDR3 bases are TGTGCCAGCAGCCCCCTCCGACAGGGGAAGACTGAAGCTTTCTTT. Encoded protein: CASSPLRQGKTEAFF.

V gene TRBV5-1 combines with J gene TRBJ1-1, with D hard to call. CDR1 is SGHRS and CDR2 is YFSETQ in the germline V gene. The CDR3 totals 13 residues. V lost 1 base and J 4 bases, leaving 8 bases between the germline ends. CDR3 bases: TGCGCCAGCAGCTTGTATTCTGTCACTGAAGCTTTCTTT. It translates to CASSLYSVTEAFF.

The J gene is TRBJ2-7, the V gene TRBV19; possible D gene TRBD1, 6 bases. This CDR3 region has 14 residues. From germline, CDR1 is LNHDA and CDR2 SQIVND (reference sequence). Deletions cut 6 bases from V and 1 base from J, with 13 bases between. Here the CDR3 DNA reads TGTGCCAGTAGGGACAGATCGACTTCCTACGAGCAGTACTTC. Translating it yields CASRDRSTSYEQYF.

The chain carries TRBV7-8 and TRBJ1-1; tentatively, D is TRBD1 (5 bases). The CDR3 is 19 residues long. Between the trimmed V and J ends, which lost 5 bases and 0 bases, there was a span of 25 bases. Looked up from germline, CDR1 is SGHVS and CDR2 is FQNEAQ. The CDR3 loop reads CASSPTRGGIGVVNTEAFF. The CDR3 region has the DNA TGTGCCAGCAGCCCCACCCGGGGGGGGATTGGCGTGGTGAACACTGAAGCTTTCTTT.

The rearrangement uses TRBV5-1 and TRBJ2-7; 8 positions agree with TRBD1. Germline V gives CDR1 SGHRS, CDR2 YFSETQ. CDR3 length: 13 amino acids. Trimming took 4 bases from V and 2 from J; bases not matched to a gene: 2. CDR3: CASSTTGAYEQYF. CDR3 coding DNA: TGCGCCAGCAGCACGACAGGGGCCTACGAGCAGTACTTC.

The J gene is TRBJ1-1, the V gene TRBV9; D may be TRBD1 (5 bases). CDR3 size: 13 residues. Germline CDR1 reads SGDLS; CDR2 reads YYNGEE. V dropped 8 bases and J dropped 4 bases, with 15 bases sitting between them. The CDR3 coding sequence is TGTGCCAGGGCGGGACTTGAACCCACTGAAGCTTTCTTT. Translating it yields CARAGLEPTEAFF.

V gene TRBV24-1 combines with J gene TRBJ1-5; TRBD1 agrees at 10 bases. Trimming cost V 4 bases and J 2 bases; bases outside gene matches: 4. The CDR3 is 16 residues long. Germline values: CDR1 KGHDR, CDR2 SFDVKD. Here the CDR3 DNA reads TGTGCCACCAGTGACGCCGGGACAGGGGGCAATCAGCCCCAGCATTTT. It translates to CATSDAGTGGNQPQHF.

This clone occurred once. The chain couples TRBV9 to TRBJ2-2, with unresolved D. Looked up from germline, CDR1 is SGDLS and CDR2 is YYNGEE. The CDR3 consists of 16 residues. The V gene lost 0 bases and the J gene lost 4 bases, with 13 bases spanning the gap. This CDR3 is CASSVGGRASTGELFF. Here the CDR3 DNA reads TGTGCCAGCAGCGTAGGAGGAAGGGCGAGCACCGGGGAGCTGTTTTTT.

In DNA, the CDR3 is TGTGCCAGCAGTGAATTGGGCAGGGGGAGAGAAGCTTTCTTT. This sequence encodes CASSELGRGREAFF. The chain has TRBV6-1 and TRBJ1-1, with 7 bases aligning to TRBD1. With V trimmed by 2 bases and J by 8 bases, 8 bases remained unmatched. This CDR3 spans 14 amino acids. The germline V gene has CDR1 MNHNS and CDR2 SASEGT.

As to this clone: This sample also contains other DNA sequences that code for the same CDR3. The rearrangement joins TRBV5-1 to TRBJ2-7, with D maybe TRBD2 (6 bases). V gave up 0 bases and J gave up 2 bases, with 6 bases separating them. Germline V lookup: CDR1 SGHRS, CDR2 YFSETQ. The length of the CDR3 is 13 residues. This chain's CDR3 is CASSLERAYEQYF. DNA for the CDR3: TGCGCCAGCAGCTTGGAGCGGGCCTACGAGCAGTACTTC.

The chain is built from TRBV9 and TRBJ2-3, with TRBD1 identical over 9 bases. CDR1 and CDR2 (germline): SGDLS, YYNGEE. J was trimmed by 3 bases and V by 7 bases; bases with no gene match: 6. This CDR3 contains 14 residues. The CDR3 region has the DNA TGTGCCAGCGGGGGACAGGGAGGGACAGATACGCAGTATTTT. Protein sequence: CASGGQGGTDTQYF.

Only one count was recorded for this clone. The chain has TRBV6-5 and TRBJ1-1; no clear D gene. The germline V gene has CDR1 MNHEY and CDR2 SVGAGI. The CDR3 is 14 residues long. The V gene lost 8 bases and the J gene lost 0 bases, with 13 bases spanning the gap. The CDR3 nucleotides read TGTGCCAGCCGTCTCGGTGGGGTGAACACTGAAGCTTTCTTT. It yields the protein CASRLGGVNTEAFF.